Listed below are T cell receptor beta chains from one sample, sequenced in a study of siplizumab effects on memory and regulatory T cells. The data were produced by immunoSEQ multiplex PCR, yet TCRdb's version contains in-frame clones alone and is incomplete. The sample records over 85,000 clones, about 93% being singletons. The specimen sequenced was non-Treg CD4+ T cells sorted from blood. The receptors were sampled from a human donor in good health. The CDR3 runs from the conserved cysteine through the conserved F or W. The order of the fields is D gene, J gene, V gene, clone size, CDR3 DNA, CDR3 protein. A D gene is named only where the DNA matches it firmly. Some rows have no size entry. The others give once, few or many, or a class for an expanded clone.

D gene: TRBD1
J gene: TRBJ1-3
V gene: TRBV11-2
clone size: -
CDR3 DNA: TGTGCCAGCAGCTTAGCCGGGACAGGCTCTGGAAACACCATATATTTT
CDR3 protein: CASSLAGTGSGNTIYF

D gene: -
J gene: TRBJ2-2
V gene: TRBV14
clone size: -
CDR3 DNA: TGTGCCAGCAACCAGTTTGATGGCGGGGAGCTGTTTTTT
CDR3 protein: CASNQFDGGELFF

D gene: TRBD1
J gene: TRBJ1-2
V gene: TRBV27
clone size: -
CDR3 DNA: TGTGCCAGCAGCTCCCGGACAGGGGGCCACTATGGCTACACCTTC
CDR3 protein: CASSSRTGGHYGYTF

D gene: -
J gene: TRBJ1-6
V gene: TRBV5-4
clone size: -
CDR3 DNA: TGTGCCAGCAGCGCTGTTCCCGGACCCGATAATTCACCCCTCCACTTT
CDR3 protein: CASSAVPGPDNSPLHF

D gene: -
J gene: TRBJ1-4
V gene: TRBV9
clone size: -
CDR3 DNA: TGTGCCAGCAGCGTAGACCGGGGGATTAATGAAAAACTGTTTTTT
CDR3 protein: CASSVDRGINEKLFF

D gene: -
J gene: TRBJ2-7
V gene: TRBV6-1
clone size: -
CDR3 DNA: TGTGCCAGCACCCCATGGGACGGAGGACGGAAGCAGTACTTC
CDR3 protein: CASTPWDGGRKQYF

D gene: -
J gene: TRBJ1-1
V gene: TRBV11-3
clone size: -
CDR3 DNA: TGTGCCAGCAGCTTAGGCGGGGCTGGGAACACTGAAGCTTTCTTT
CDR3 protein: CASSLGGAGNTEAFF

D gene: -
J gene: TRBJ2-1
V gene: TRBV7-2
clone size: -
CDR3 DNA: TGTGCCAGCAGCTTGCGTGGCAGGGAGTTTTGGAATGAGCAGTTCTTC
CDR3 protein: CASSLRGREFWNEQFF

D gene: TRBD1
J gene: TRBJ1-2
V gene: TRBV5-1
clone size: once
CDR3 DNA: TGCGCCAGCAGCTTTGGGGACAGGGACGTATCGGATGGCTACACCTTC
CDR3 protein: CASSFGDRDVSDGYTF

D gene: TRBD1
J gene: TRBJ2-7
V gene: TRBV11-2
clone size: -
CDR3 DNA: TGTGCCAGCAGCTGGGGACAGGGTTACGAGCAGTACTTC
CDR3 protein: CASSWGQGYEQYF

D gene: -
J gene: TRBJ2-7
V gene: TRBV11-3
clone size: -
CDR3 DNA: TGTGCCAGCGGGGATTGGGATACCTACGAGCAGTACTTC
CDR3 protein: CASGDWDTYEQYF

D gene: -
J gene: TRBJ1-2
V gene: TRBV15
clone size: -
CDR3 DNA: TGTGCCACCAGCAGAGATTTCCCAGGAACTAACTATGGCTACACCTTC
CDR3 protein: CATSRDFPGTNYGYTF

D gene: -
J gene: TRBJ1-1
V gene: TRBV20-1
clone size: -
CDR3 DNA: TGCAGTGCTAACAGGAACACTGAAGCTTTCTTT
CDR3 protein: CSANRNTEAFF

D gene: TRBD1
J gene: TRBJ2-7
V gene: TRBV9
clone size: -
CDR3 DNA: TGTGCCAGCAGCCCTCGGACAGGGGTCCACGAGCAGTACTTC
CDR3 protein: CASSPRTGVHEQYF

D gene: TRBD1
J gene: TRBJ1-1
V gene: TRBV6-1
clone size: -
CDR3 DNA: TGTGCCAGCAGTACCGGGACAGGGAGTACTGAAGCTTTCTTT
CDR3 protein: CASSTGTGSTEAFF

D gene: -
J gene: TRBJ1-3
V gene: TRBV30
clone size: -
CDR3 DNA: TGTGCCTGGAGTTCTGGAAACACCATATATTTT
CDR3 protein: CAWSSGNTIYF

D gene: -
J gene: TRBJ1-5
V gene: TRBV11-1
clone size: -
CDR3 DNA: TGTGCCAGCAGCCCGTCGTCCCTTCAGCCCCAGCATTTT
CDR3 protein: CASSPSSLQPQHF

D gene: -
J gene: TRBJ1-1
V gene: TRBV20-1
clone size: -
CDR3 DNA: TGCAGTGCTAGAGGGGCCACTGAAGCTTTCTTT
CDR3 protein: CSARGATEAFF

D gene: -
J gene: TRBJ2-5
V gene: TRBV11-1
clone size: -
CDR3 DNA: TGTGCCAGCAACGGAGCCGGGAACAGAGGAGAGACCCAGTACTTC
CDR3 protein: CASNGAGNRGETQYF